A selection of T cell receptor beta chains follows, all from one sample in a study of patients and donors after allogeneic stem cell transplantation. In TCRdb, the RT-PCR reads were re-called with MiXCR into one record per CDR3 protein. The sample holds about 28,000 distinct CDR3 sequences; almost 7% are singletons and the top ten take about 35%. Sequencing used blood, either unsorted or a sorted T cell fraction (not recorded which). The receptors come from a human donor who was either an allogeneic HSCT recipient or a stem cell or donor lymphocyte infusion donor (not recorded which). It is not recorded whose cells these are; they may come from a transplant donor. CDR3s include the opening cysteine and the closing phenylalanine or tryptophan. The D gene is left open where the match is weak. Some rows mark clone size as missing; the rest say once, few, many or name a class of expanded clone.

v_call,d_call,j_call,clone_size,cdr3_aa,cdr3_nt
TRBV7-9,TRBD1,TRBJ2-7,many,CASSLHRTGDEQYF,TGTGCCAGCAGCCTGCACCGGACAGGGGACGAGCAGTACTTC
TRBV12-5,-,TRBJ1-2,many,CASGSSSAYGYTF,TGTGCTAGTGGTTCCTCGAGCGCCTATGGCTACACCTTC
TRBV2,-,TRBJ2-3,few,CASRRWGTDTQYF,TGTGCCAGCCGGCGCTGGGGCACAGATACGCAGTATTTT
TRBV9,-,TRBJ1-1,many,CASSVLGSAEAFF,TGTGCCAGCAGCGTCTTGGGGTCAGCGGAAGCTTTCTTT
TRBV28,-,TRBJ2-7,few,CASSLYREQYF,TGTGCCAGCAGTTTATATCGCGAGCAGTACTTC
TRBV28,-,TRBJ2-1,many,CASRAPGNEQFF,TGTGCCAGCAGAGCCCCGGGCAATGAGCAGTTCTTC
TRBV2,TRBD2,TRBJ2-3,few,CASRAGTSGSGYTQYF,TGTGCCAGCAGAGCCGGGACTAGCGGGAGTGGATATACGCAGTATTTT
TRBV6-5,-,TRBJ1-4,many,CASSRGDAAFEKLFF,TGTGCCAGCAGCCGGGGGGACGCAGCTTTTGAAAAACTGTTTTTT
TRBV9,-,TRBJ1-1,many,CASSDRPTRDTEAFF,TGTGCCAGCAGCGACAGACCTACTCGGGACACTGAAGCTTTCTTT
TRBV6-6,TRBD1,TRBJ1-5,many,CASSLPDRGRRNQPQHF,TGTGCCAGCAGCCTACCGGACAGGGGGCGCCGAAATCAGCCCCAGCATTTT
TRBV7-2,TRBD2,TRBJ2-1,few,CASRWTSGGNNEQFF,TGTGCCAGCAGATGGACTAGCGGGGGGAACAATGAGCAGTTCTTC
TRBV6-2/TRBV6-3,TRBD2,TRBJ2-4,few,CASSYEHPSGRAVNIQYF,TGTGCCAGCAGTTACGAACATCCTAGCGGGAGGGCGGTAAACATTCAGTACTTC
TRBV28,TRBD2,TRBJ2-7,many,CASNLAGGPAAYEQYF,TGTGCCAGCAATCTAGCGGGAGGGCCGGCCGCCTACGAGCAGTACTTC
TRBV5-1,-,TRBJ2-7,many,CASSLDRGHEQYF,TGCGCCAGCAGCTTGGATCGGGGGCACGAGCAGTACTTC
TRBV19,-,TRBJ2-5,many,CASSLQAAQQETQYF,TGTGCCAGTAGTCTACAGGCAGCACAACAAGAGACCCAGTACTTC
TRBV20-1,-,TRBJ2-3,many,CSARDPRSVDTQYF,TGCAGTGCTAGAGACCCTAGGTCTGTGGATACGCAGTATTTT
TRBV28,-,TRBJ1-1,many,CASSFRDSLTEAFF,TGTGCCAGCAGTTTTCGAGACAGCCTCACTGAAGCTTTCTTT
TRBV7-3,-,TRBJ2-3,few,CASSLSSAGTDTQYF,TGTGCCAGCAGCTTATCTTCTGCTGGCACAGATACGCAGTATTTT
TRBV20-1,-,TRBJ2-7,many,CSARDLGQFSYEQYF,TGCAGTGCTAGAGATCTAGGACAGTTCTCCTACGAGCAGTACTTC
TRBV11-2,-,TRBJ1-2,-,CASSLVSGNYGYTF,TGTGCCAGCAGCTTAGTATCAGGGAACTATGGCTACACCTTC
TRBV12-3/TRBV12-4,TRBD2,TRBJ2-1,many,CASSLGTSGKAGNEQFF,TGTGCCAGCAGTTTAGGGACTAGCGGGAAGGCTGGCAATGAGCAGTTCTTC
TRBV7-9,TRBD2,TRBJ2-1,-,CASIRTSTYNEQFF,TGTGCCAGCATCCGGACTAGCACCTACAATGAGCAGTTCTTC
TRBV28,TRBD2,TRBJ2-1,many,CASSRLAGAYNEQFF,TGTGCCAGCAGTCGACTAGCGGGAGCCTACAATGAGCAGTTCTTC
TRBV5-1,TRBD2,TRBJ2-3,few,CASSLAAGVVDTQYF,TGCGCCAGCAGCTTGGCAGCGGGAGTCGTAGATACGCAGTATTTT
TRBV12-3/TRBV12-4,TRBD2,TRBJ2-1,few,CASSPLSGTNNEQFF,TGTGCCAGCAGTCCCCTTAGCGGGACGAACAATGAGCAGTTCTTC
TRBV28,TRBD2,TRBJ2-5,many,CASRLQAGGQETQYF,TGTGCCAGCAGACTTCAAGCGGGAGGGCAAGAGACCCAGTACTTC
TRBV7-8,-,TRBJ2-3,many,CASSHDLDTQYF,TGTGCCAGCAGCCACGACTTAGATACGCAGTATTTT
TRBV5-1,-,TRBJ2-5,many,CASSLSWEPRTQYF,TGCGCCAGCAGCTTAAGTTGGGAACCCAGGACCCAGTACTTC
TRBV3-1,-,TRBJ2-7,-,CASSQTNEQYF,TGTGCCAGCAGCCAAACGAACGAGCAGTACTTC
TRBV28,-,TRBJ2-7,-,CASSSLDYRVYEQYF,TGTGCCAGCAGCTCCCTGGATTACAGGGTCTACGAGCAGTACTTC
TRBV12-3/TRBV12-4,-,TRBJ2-3,-,CASSLLTASHADTQYF,TGTGCCAGCAGTTTGTTGACAGCTTCTCACGCAGATACGCAGTATTTT
TRBV11-3,TRBD2,TRBJ2-1,many,CASSSQTSGRNEQFF,TGTGCCAGCAGCTCCCAGACTAGCGGGAGGAATGAGCAGTTCTTC
TRBV6-2/TRBV6-3,TRBD2,TRBJ2-7,few,CASSHHPGLLTYEQYF,TGTGCCAGCAGTCATCATCCGGGACTACTTACCTACGAGCAGTACTTC
TRBV7-9,TRBD1,TRBJ1-2,-,CASGLQVRTRQGASHGYTF,TGTGCCAGCGGTCTCCAGGTCCGCACACGACAGGGGGCAAGCCATGGCTACACCTTC
TRBV6-5,TRBD2,TRBJ2-5,-,CASSPGLAGLYQETQYF,TGTGCCAGCAGTCCGGGACTAGCGGGACTGTACCAAGAGACCCAGTACTTC
TRBV20-1,TRBD2,TRBJ2-3,few,CSALLAGADTQYF,TGCAGTGCTCTACTAGCGGGAGCAGATACGCAGTATTTT
TRBV7-9,-,TRBJ2-2,-,CASSPRWGDTGELFF,TGTGCCAGCAGCCCCCGGTGGGGGGACACCGGGGAGCTGTTTTTT
TRBV7-3,TRBD2,TRBJ2-3,few,CASSTSGSSTDTQYF,TGTGCCAGCAGCACTAGCGGTTCTAGCACAGATACGCAGTATTTT
TRBV5-1,-,TRBJ2-2,many,CASSLFGGELFF,TGCGCCAGCAGCTTGTTCGGCGGGGAGCTGTTTTTT
TRBV4-3,-,TRBJ2-2,many,CASSPANTGELFF,TGCGCCAGCAGCCCGGCCAACACCGGGGAGCTGTTTTTT
TRBV6-2/TRBV6-3,-,TRBJ2-3,-,CASSSQLRSTDTQYF,TGTGCCAGCAGTTCCCAATTACGCAGCACAGATACGCAGTATTTT
TRBV10-3,TRBD2,TRBJ2-1,many,CAITGTSGSSYNEQFF,TGTGCCATCACCGGGACTAGCGGGAGCTCCTACAATGAGCAGTTCTTC
TRBV9,-,TRBJ1-6,many,CASSVGADNSPLHF,TGTGCCAGCAGCGTAGGGGCTGACAATTCACCCCTCCACTTT
TRBV7-9,TRBD1,TRBJ1-1,many,CASRRTGLDEAFF,TGTGCCAGCAGGCGGACAGGTTTAGATGAAGCTTTCTTT
TRBV7-9,-,TRBJ2-2,many,CASSSMSGTGELFF,TGTGCCAGCAGTTCCATGTCGGGGACCGGGGAGCTGTTTTTT
TRBV20-1,-,TRBJ2-1,few,CSAPGTLNEQFF,TGCAGTGCTCCGGGGACCCTGAATGAGCAGTTCTTC
TRBV5-5,-,TRBJ2-2,many,CASSLRGPNTGELFF,TGTGCCAGCAGCTTACGCGGGCCGAACACCGGGGAGCTGTTTTTT
TRBV4-3,-,TRBJ2-1,many,CASSQDGGRYNEQFF,TGCGCCAGCAGCCAAGATGGGGGGCGATACAATGAGCAGTTCTTC
TRBV20-1,-,TRBJ1-2,many,CSARDLTYGYTF,TGCAGTGCTAGAGATCTCACCTATGGCTACACCTTC
TRBV20-1,-,TRBJ1-5,many,CSARGRPGQPQHF,TGCAGTGCTAGAGGTCGCCCGGGTCAGCCCCAGCATTTT
TRBV29-1,TRBD1,TRBJ2-5,-,CSVDRGGPRTQYF,TGCAGCGTCGACAGGGGGGGCCCGAGGACCCAGTACTTC
TRBV12-3/TRBV12-4,-,TRBJ2-3,many,CASSLGRPTDTQYF,TGTGCCAGCAGTTTAGGGAGGCCCACAGATACGCAGTATTTT
TRBV12-3/TRBV12-4,-,TRBJ2-1,many,CASSFEAGYNEQFF,TGTGCCAGCAGTTTTGAGGCGGGATACAATGAGCAGTTCTTC
TRBV5-1,TRBD2,TRBJ2-2,many,CASGAGLANTGELFF,TGCGCCAGCGGCGCCGGACTAGCTAACACCGGGGAGCTGTTTTTT
TRBV12-3/TRBV12-4,-,TRBJ1-1,many,CASSLVGRRTEAFF,TGTGCCAGCAGTTTGGTTGGGAGACGGACTGAAGCTTTCTTT